This TCR beta chain was captured in a study of control samples from healthy donors and cancer patients. Sequencing used immunoSEQ multiplex PCR; TCRdb keeps in-frame clones, though not all of them. There are around 180,000 clones in the sample; 75% to 95% occur only once, and roughly 2% lies in the top ten. This receptor was identified in a woman aged 40 to 50 in good health. The sample was blood.

The CDR3 DNA reads as TGTGCCAGCTCATTATATGAGTTTGGATTAAACACTGAAGCTTTCTTT. As protein: CASSLYEFGLNTEAFF. This chain links TRBV18 with TRBJ1-1; no definite D call. Germline CDR1 and CDR2: KGHSH and LQKENI. The germline V and J ends were trimmed by 5 bases and 2 bases, with 18 bases remaining between them. There are 16 residues in the CDR3.